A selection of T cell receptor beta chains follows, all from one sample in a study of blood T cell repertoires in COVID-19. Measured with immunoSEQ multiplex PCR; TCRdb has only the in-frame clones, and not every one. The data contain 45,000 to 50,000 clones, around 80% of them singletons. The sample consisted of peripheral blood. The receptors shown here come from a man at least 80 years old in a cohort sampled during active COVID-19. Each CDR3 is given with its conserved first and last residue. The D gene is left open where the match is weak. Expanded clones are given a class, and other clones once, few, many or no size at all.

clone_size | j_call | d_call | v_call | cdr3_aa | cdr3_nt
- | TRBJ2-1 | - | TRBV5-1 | CASSLNDRSSSYNEQFF | TGCGCCAGCAGTTTGAATGACAGGTCAAGCTCCTACAATGAGCAGTTCTTC
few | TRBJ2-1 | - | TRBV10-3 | CAISGVKEGEQFF | TGTGCCATCAGTGGCGTTAAGGAGGGTGAGCAGTTCTTC
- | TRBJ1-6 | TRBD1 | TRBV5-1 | CASSLATGGDSPLHF | TGCGCCAGCAGCTTGGCGACAGGGGGCGATTCACCCCTCCACTTT
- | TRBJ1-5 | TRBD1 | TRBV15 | CATSARDRGRNQPQHF | TGTGCCACCAGCGCTCGGGACAGGGGGCGGAATCAGCCCCAGCATTTT
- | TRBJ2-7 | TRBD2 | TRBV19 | CASSTRTSGRAGEQYF | TGTGCCAGTAGTACTCGGACTAGCGGGAGGGCTGGGGAGCAGTACTTC
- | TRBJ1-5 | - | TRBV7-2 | CASSLVPRQWPQHF | TGTGCCAGCAGCTTAGTGCCGAGGCAGTGGCCCCAGCATTTT
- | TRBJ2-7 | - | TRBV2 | CASKGLPAEQYF | TGTGCCAGCAAGGGACTCCCGGCCGAGCAGTACTTC
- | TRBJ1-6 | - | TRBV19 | CASSIGRRGSSPLHF | TGTGCCAGTAGTATAGGCAGGCGTGGGAGTTCACCCCTCCACTTT
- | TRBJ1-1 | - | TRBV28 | CASSSSQAFF | TGTGCCAGCAGTTCCTCCCAAGCTTTCTTT
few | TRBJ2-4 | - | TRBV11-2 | CASSLDLSGAKNIQYF | TGTGCCAGCAGCTTAGATCTGTCGGGGGCCAAAAACATTCAGTACTTC
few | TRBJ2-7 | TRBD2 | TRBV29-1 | CSVQTSGLEGREQYF | TGCAGCGTGCAGACTAGCGGTCTGGAGGGCCGCGAGCAGTACTTC
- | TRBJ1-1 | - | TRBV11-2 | CASGFREVNTEAFF | TGTGCCAGCGGATTCAGGGAGGTGAACACTGAAGCTTTCTTT
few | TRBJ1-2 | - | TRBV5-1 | CASSLDSNYGYTF | TGCGCCAGCAGCTTGGACTCCAACTATGGCTACACCTTC
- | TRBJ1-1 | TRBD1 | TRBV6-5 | CASRGTGGGNTEAFF | TGTGCCAGCAGGGGGACAGGGGGCGGAAACACTGAAGCTTTCTTT
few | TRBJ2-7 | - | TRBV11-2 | CASSAVGTSYEQYF | TGTGCCAGCAGTGCGGTGGGTACCTCCTACGAGCAGTACTTC
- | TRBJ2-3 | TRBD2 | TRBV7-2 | CASSYLAGVPPDTQYF | TGTGCCAGCAGCTATTTAGCGGGAGTCCCCCCAGATACGCAGTATTTT
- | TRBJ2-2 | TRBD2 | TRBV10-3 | CAIRLSGRNAGELFF | TGTGCCATCAGACTTAGCGGGCGAAACGCCGGGGAGCTGTTTTTT
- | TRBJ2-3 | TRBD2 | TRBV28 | CASSLTTSGRKDTQYF | TGTGCCAGCAGTTTGACGACTAGCGGGAGAAAAGATACGCAGTATTTT
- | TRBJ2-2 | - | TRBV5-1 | CASSVDSPSGELFF | TGCGCCAGCAGCGTGGACAGCCCCTCCGGGGAGCTGTTTTTT
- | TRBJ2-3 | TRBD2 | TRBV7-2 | CASSLYIAGGTSTDTQYF | TGTGCCAGCAGCCTCTATATAGCGGGAGGCACTAGCACAGATACGCAGTATTTT
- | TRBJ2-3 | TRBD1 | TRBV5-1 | CASSSPRDRATDTQYF | TGCGCCAGCAGCTCACCCCGGGACAGGGCCACAGATACGCAGTATTTT
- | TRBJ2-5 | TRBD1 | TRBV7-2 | CASSFIGQGGGKTQYF | TGTGCCAGCAGCTTTATAGGACAGGGTGGGGGAAAGACCCAGTACTTC
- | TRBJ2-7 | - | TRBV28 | CASRPLRGRTYEQYF | TGTGCCAGCAGGCCCCTCAGGGGCCGTACCTACGAGCAGTACTTC
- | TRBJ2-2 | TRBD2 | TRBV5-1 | CASSFTSGITGTGELFF | TGCGCCAGCAGCTTCACTAGCGGGATTACCGGAACCGGGGAGCTGTTTTTT
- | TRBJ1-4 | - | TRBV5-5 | CASSPYAGATNEKLFF | TGTGCCAGCAGCCCGTACGCGGGGGCAACTAATGAAAAACTGTTTTTT
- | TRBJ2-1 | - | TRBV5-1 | CASSPGSNNEQFF | TGCGCCAGCAGCCCGGGTTCCAACAATGAGCAGTTCTTC
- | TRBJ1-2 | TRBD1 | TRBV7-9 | CASSLKGMGQGPNYGYTF | TGTGCCAGCAGCTTAAAGGGTATGGGACAGGGACCTAACTATGGCTACACCTTC
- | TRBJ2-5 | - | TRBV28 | CASNILEGGSETQYF | TGTGCCAGCAACATCCTCGAGGGAGGAAGCGAGACCCAGTACTTC
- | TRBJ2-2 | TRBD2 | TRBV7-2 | CASSLVGGSGNTGELFF | TGTGCCAGCAGCTTAGTGGGCGGGAGCGGGAACACCGGGGAGCTGTTTTTT
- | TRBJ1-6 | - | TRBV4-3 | CASSQAVYSPLHF | TGCGCCAGCAGCCAAGCCGTCTATTCACCCCTCCACTTT
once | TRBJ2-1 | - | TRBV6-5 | CASSPTYNEQFF | TGTGCCAGCAGCCCAACCTACAATGAGCAGTTCTTC